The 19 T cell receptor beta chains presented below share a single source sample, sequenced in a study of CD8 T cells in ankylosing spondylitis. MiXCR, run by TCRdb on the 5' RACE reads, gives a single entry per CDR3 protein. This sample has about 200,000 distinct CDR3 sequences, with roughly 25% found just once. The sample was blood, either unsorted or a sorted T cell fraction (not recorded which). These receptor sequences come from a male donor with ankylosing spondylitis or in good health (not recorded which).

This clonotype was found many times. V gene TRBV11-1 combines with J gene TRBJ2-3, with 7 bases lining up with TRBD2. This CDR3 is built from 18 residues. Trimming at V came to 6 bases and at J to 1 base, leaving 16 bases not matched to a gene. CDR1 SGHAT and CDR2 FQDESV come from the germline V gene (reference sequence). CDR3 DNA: TGTGCCAGCAGGATACGCGCTCCAAGTCTAGCGGGCACAGATACGCAGTATTTT. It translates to CASRIRAPSLAGTDTQYF.

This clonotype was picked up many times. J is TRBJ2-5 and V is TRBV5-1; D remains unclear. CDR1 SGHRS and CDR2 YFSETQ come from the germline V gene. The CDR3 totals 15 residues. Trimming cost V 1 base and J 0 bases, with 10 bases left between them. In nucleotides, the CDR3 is TGCGCCAGCAGCTTGCCATGGGCAGACCAAGAGACCCAGTACTTC. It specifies CASSLPWADQETQYF. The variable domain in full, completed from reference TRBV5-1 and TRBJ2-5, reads KAGVTQTPRYLIKTRGQQVTLSCSPISGHRSVSWYQQTPGQGLQFLFEYFSETQRNKGNFPGRFSGRQFSNSRSEMNVSTLELGDSALYLCASSLPWADQETQYFGPGTRLLVL.

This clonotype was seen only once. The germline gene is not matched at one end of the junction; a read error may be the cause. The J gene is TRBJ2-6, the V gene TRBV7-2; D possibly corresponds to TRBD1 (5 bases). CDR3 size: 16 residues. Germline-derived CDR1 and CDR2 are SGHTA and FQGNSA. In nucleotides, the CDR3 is TGTGCCAGCAGCGCGGACGTCCGCTCTGGGGCCAACGTCATGACTTTC. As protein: CASSADVRSGANVMTF.

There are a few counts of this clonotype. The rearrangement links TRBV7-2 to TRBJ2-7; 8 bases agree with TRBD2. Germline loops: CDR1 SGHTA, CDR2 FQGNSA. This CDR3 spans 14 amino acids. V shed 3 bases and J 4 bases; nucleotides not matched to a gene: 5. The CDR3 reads CASSFDSGSYEQYF. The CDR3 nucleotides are TGTGCCAGCAGCTTTGACAGCGGGAGTTACGAGCAGTACTTC.

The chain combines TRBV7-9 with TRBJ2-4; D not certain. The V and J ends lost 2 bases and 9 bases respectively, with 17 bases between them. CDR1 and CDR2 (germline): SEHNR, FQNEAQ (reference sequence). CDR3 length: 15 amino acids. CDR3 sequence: CASSLTPSGVGIQYF. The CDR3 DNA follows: TGTGCCAGCAGCTTAACCCCGAGTGGGGTGGGCATTCAGTACTTC.

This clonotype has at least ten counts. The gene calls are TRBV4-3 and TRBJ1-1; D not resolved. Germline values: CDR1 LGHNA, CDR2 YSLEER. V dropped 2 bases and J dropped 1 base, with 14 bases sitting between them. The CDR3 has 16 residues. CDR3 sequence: CASSQTATGQNTEAFF. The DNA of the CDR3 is TGCGCCAGCAGCCAAACCGCTACGGGTCAGAACACTGAAGCTTTCTTT.

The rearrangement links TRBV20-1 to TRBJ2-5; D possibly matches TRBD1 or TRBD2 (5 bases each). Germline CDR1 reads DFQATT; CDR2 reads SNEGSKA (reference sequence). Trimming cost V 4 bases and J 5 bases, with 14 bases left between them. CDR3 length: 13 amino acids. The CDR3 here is CSANRDQWETQYF. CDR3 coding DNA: TGCAGTGCTAACCGGGACCAATGGGAGACCCAGTACTTC.

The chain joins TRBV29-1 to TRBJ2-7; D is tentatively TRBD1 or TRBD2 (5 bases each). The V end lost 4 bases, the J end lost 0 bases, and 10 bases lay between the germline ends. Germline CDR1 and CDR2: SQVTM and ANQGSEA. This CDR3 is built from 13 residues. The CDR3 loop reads CSVATGRSYEQYF. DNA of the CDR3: TGCAGCGTTGCAACGGGGCGCTCCTACGAGCAGTACTTC.

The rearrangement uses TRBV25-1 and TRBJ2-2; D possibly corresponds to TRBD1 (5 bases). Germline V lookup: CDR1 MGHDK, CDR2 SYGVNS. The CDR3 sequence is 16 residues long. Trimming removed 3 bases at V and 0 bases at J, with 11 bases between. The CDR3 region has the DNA TGTGCCAGCAGTGAGTCGACAGCCTCGAACACCGGGGAGCTGTTTTTT. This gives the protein CASSESTASNTGELFF.

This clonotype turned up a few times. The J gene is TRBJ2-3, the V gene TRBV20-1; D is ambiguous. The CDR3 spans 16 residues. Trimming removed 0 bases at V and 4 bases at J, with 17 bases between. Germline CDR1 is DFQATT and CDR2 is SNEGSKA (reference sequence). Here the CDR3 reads CSARDPHSGTPDTQYF. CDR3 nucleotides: TGCAGTGCTAGAGATCCCCATTCAGGTACCCCAGATACGCAGTATTTT.

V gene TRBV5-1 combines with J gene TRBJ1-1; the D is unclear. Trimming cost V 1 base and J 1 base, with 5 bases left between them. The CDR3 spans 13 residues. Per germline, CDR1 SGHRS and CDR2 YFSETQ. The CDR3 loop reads CASSLKTNTEAFF. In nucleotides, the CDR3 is TGCGCCAGCAGCTTGAAGACGAACACTGAAGCTTTCTTT.

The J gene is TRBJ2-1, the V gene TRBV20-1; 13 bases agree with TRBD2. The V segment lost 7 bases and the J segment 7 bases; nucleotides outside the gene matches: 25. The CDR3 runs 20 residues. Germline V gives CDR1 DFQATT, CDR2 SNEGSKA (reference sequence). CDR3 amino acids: CSGQYRGLAGPRSPGNEQFF. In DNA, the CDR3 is TGCAGTGGCCAATACCGGGGACTAGCGGGACCCCGTTCCCCGGGGAATGAGCAGTTCTTC.

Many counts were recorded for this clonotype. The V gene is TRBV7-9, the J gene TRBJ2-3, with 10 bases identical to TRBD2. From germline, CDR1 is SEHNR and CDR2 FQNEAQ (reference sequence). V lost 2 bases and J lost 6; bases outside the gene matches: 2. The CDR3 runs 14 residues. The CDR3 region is CASSLQREGDTQYF. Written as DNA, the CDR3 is TGTGCCAGCAGCTTACAGCGGGAGGGGGATACGCAGTATTTT.

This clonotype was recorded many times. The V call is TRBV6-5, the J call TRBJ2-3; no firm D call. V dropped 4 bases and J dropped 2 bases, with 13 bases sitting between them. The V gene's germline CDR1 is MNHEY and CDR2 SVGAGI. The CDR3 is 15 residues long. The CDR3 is CASSSGAGNTDTQYF. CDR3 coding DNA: TGTGCCAGCAGTTCCGGAGCAGGAAACACAGATACGCAGTATTTT.

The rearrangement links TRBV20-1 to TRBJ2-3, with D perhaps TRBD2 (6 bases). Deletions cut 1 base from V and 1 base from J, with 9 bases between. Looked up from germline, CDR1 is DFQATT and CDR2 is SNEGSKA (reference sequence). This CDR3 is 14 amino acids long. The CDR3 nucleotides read TGCAGTGCTAGAGCGCCTAGCGGCACAGATACGCAGTATTTT. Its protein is CSARAPSGTDTQYF.

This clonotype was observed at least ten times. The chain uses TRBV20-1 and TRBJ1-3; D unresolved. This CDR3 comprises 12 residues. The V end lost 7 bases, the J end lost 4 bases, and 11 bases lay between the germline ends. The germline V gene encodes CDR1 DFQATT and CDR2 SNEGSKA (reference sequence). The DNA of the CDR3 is TGCAGTGTACATGTCGGCGGAAACACCATATATTTT. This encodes CSVHVGGNTIYF.

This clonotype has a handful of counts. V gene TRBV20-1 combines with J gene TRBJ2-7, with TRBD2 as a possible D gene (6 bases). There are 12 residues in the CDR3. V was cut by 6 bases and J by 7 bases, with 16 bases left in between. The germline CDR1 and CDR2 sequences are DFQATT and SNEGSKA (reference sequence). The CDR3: CSATGTGSEQYF. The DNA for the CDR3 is TGCAGTGCCACCGGGACTGGTTCTGAGCAGTACTTC.

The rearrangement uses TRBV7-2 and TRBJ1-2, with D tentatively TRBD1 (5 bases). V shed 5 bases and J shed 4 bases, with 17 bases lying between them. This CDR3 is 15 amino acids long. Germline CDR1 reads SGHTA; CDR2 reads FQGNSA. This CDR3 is CASSPGPLQSYGYTF. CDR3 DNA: TGTGCCAGCAGCCCGGGACCGCTCCAGAGCTATGGCTACACCTTC.

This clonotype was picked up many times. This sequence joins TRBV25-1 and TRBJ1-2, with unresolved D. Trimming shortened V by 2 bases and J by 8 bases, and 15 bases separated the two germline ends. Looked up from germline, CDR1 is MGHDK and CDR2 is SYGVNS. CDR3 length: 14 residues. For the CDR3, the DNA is TGTGCCAGCAGTGAACCGCCCGGGTTGGAGGGCTACACCTTC. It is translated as CASSEPPGLEGYTF.